The 27 T cell receptor beta chains below come from one sample, sequenced in a study of response to subunit inactivated influenza vaccine (dated by TCRdb to the late 2010s). The library was made by RT-PCR. TCRdb lists the instrument as Illumina HiSeq 2500. TCRdb reprocessing: public reads trimmed at Q25 with fastp, clones called with MiXCR, in-frame beta chains kept. Rows merge per CDR3 protein into single entries with the most common DNA and genes. In this sample the table shows about 500,000 distinct CDR3 sequences, under 8.5% of which occur a single time. The ten largest clones take up less than 15% of the sample. The sample was PBMCs from blood, taken around 25 months after vaccination. All receptors derive from a man aged 45 to 70 who received an inactivated influenza vaccine. Donor details come from another sample of the same person, matched by shared clones.

This clonotype was counted many times. The V and J genes are TRBV5-1 and TRBJ2-1; 9 bases are a match to TRBD2. The CDR3 covers 16 residues. The V and J ends lost 3 bases and 0 bases, in that order; junction bases with no gene match: 4. Germline CDR1 is SGHRS and CDR2 is YFSETQ. CDR3 sequence: CASSSVAGASYNEQFF. The DNA for the CDR3 is TGCGCCAGCAGCTCAGTAGCGGGAGCCTCCTACAATGAGCAGTTCTTC.

This clonotype was seen a few times. The chain carries TRBV28 and TRBJ2-3; D remains ambiguous. The germline CDR1 and CDR2 sequences are MDHEN and SYDVKM. The CDR3 has 17 residues. V shed 3 bases and J shed 2 bases, with 18 bases lying between them. CDR3 region: CASSFLPASILTDTQYF. For the CDR3, the DNA is TGTGCCAGCAGTTTTTTACCAGCCAGCATCCTCACAGATACGCAGTATTTT.

The CDR3 coding sequence is TGCAGTGCTAGATCTGTTTCCGGGGGGAGGGCAGATACGCAGTATTTT. It is translated as CSARSVSGGRADTQYF. The rearrangement uses TRBV20-1 and TRBJ2-3; 7 nucleotides align to TRBD2. V dropped 2 bases and J dropped 4; count of bases not matched to a gene: 12. This CDR3 region has 16 residues. Germline loops: CDR1 DFQATT, CDR2 SNEGSKA (reference sequence).

This clonotype was counted many times. The V and J genes are TRBV5-6 and TRBJ2-5; D unclear. The CDR3 covers 15 residues. V lost 3 bases and J 0 bases, leaving 12 bases between the germline ends. Per germline, CDR1 SGHDT and CDR2 YYEEEE. The CDR3 nucleotides are TGTGCCAGCAGCTCCAGCCTAGGGTACCAAGAGACCCAGTACTTC. Amino acid sequence: CASSSSLGYQETQYF.

This sequence joins TRBV4-2 and TRBJ1-1; D unresolved. Per the germline V gene, CDR1 is LGHNA and CDR2 is YNFKEQ. CDR3 length: 14 residues. V was cut by 1 base and J by 1 base, with 7 bases left in between. CDR3 residues: CASSQGNGNTEAFF. The CDR3 nucleotides read TGTGCCAGCAGCCAAGGGAATGGGAACACTGAAGCTTTCTTT.

This clonotype occurred many times. The chain carries TRBV24-1 and TRBJ2-7; perhaps TRBD1 as D (6 bases). Germline V gene lookup returns CDR1 KGHDR and CDR2 SFDVKD. The CDR3 is 14 residues long. V was pared by 5 bases and J by 2 bases, with 12 bases between. CDR3: CATSAGDNPYEQYF. CDR3 coding DNA: TGTGCCACCAGTGCCGGGGACAATCCCTACGAGCAGTACTTC.

Only a few counts were recorded for this clonotype. The rearrangement links TRBV6-2 or TRBV6-3 to TRBJ1-1, with 7 positions matching TRBD1. The J segment lost 1 base and the V segment lost 5 bases, leaving 4 bases of the junction unmatched. Germline values: CDR1 MNHEY, CDR2 SVGEGT. The CDR3 consists of 14 residues. CDR3 sequence: CASSRGQRNTEAFF. The DNA for the CDR3 is TGTGCCAGCAGTAGGGGACAGAGGAACACTGAAGCTTTCTTT.

In this sample, this clonotype turned up once. The rearrangement joins TRBV5-1 to TRBJ2-1, with TRBD2 identical over 10 bases. V shed 0 bases and J 8 bases; nucleotides not matched to a gene: 2. The length of the CDR3 is 14 residues. Germline CDR1 reads SGHRS; CDR2 reads YFSETQ. CDR3 bases: TGCGCCAGCAGCTTGGTTCTAGCGGGGGATGAGCAGTTCTTC. Translating gives CASSLVLAGDEQFF.

This clonotype was observed a few times. V usage is TRBV25-1 and J usage is TRBJ2-5; D could derive from TRBD1 or TRBD2 (5 bases each). This CDR3 region has 14 residues. V was trimmed by 10 bases and J by 1 base, leaving 16 bases between them. Per the germline V gene, CDR1 is MGHDK and CDR2 is SYGVNS. Here the CDR3 reads CATQAGTIQETQYF. In DNA form, the CDR3 reads TGTGCCACCCAGGCAGGGACCATCCAAGAGACCCAGTACTTC. Supplemented by reference TRBV25-1 and TRBJ2-5, the full variable domain reads EADIYQTPRYLVIGTGKKITLECSQTMGHDKMYWYQQDPGMELHLIHYSYGVNSTEKGDLSSESTVSRIRTEHFPLTLESARPSHTSQYLCATQAGTIQETQYFGPGTRLLVL.

V gene TRBV20-1 combines with J gene TRBJ2-3, with 10 bases fitting TRBD2. Germline-derived CDR1 and CDR2 are DFQATT and SNEGSKA (reference sequence). The CDR3 sequence is 14 residues long. V trimming: 4 bases; J trimming: 1 base; junction bases outside the gene matches: 2. The CDR3 region has the DNA TGCAGTGCTAAAGCGGGGGGGGGCACAGATACGCAGTATTTT. Translating it yields CSAKAGGGTDTQYF.

There are many counts of this clonotype. This sequence joins TRBV10-3 and TRBJ1-1; D ambiguous. The CDR3 has 15 residues. Trimming took off 9 bases at V and 4 bases at J, with 21 bases between the two ends. Germline CDR1 is ENHRY and CDR2 is SYGVKD. The CDR3 sequence is CAISGGPATSTEAFF. Here the CDR3 DNA reads TGTGCCATATCAGGTGGTCCAGCGACCTCCACTGAAGCTTTCTTT.

The rearrangement uses TRBV10-3 and TRBJ1-1; D not resolved. Looked up from germline, CDR1 is ENHRY and CDR2 is SYGVKD. This CDR3 has 13 residues. The V end was cut by 7 bases, the J end by 5 bases, with 14 bases between. CDR3 amino acids: CAIMAPGGTEAFF. In DNA form, the CDR3 reads TGTGCCATCATGGCCCCCGGTGGGACTGAAGCTTTCTTT.

The rearrangement uses TRBV10-3 and TRBJ1-5; TRBD1 might be the D (5 bases). V shed 4 bases and J shed 5 bases, with 9 bases lying between them. The CDR3 contains 13 residues. CDR1 and CDR2 (germline): ENHRY, SYGVKD. Here the CDR3 reads CAISAQQDQPQHF. Here the CDR3 DNA reads TGTGCCATCAGTGCTCAACAGGATCAGCCCCAGCATTTT.

In this sample, this clonotype turned up a few times. V is TRBV3-1 and J is TRBJ2-7, with 7 bases lining up with TRBD2. The V gene's germline CDR1 is LGHDT and CDR2 YNNKEL (reference sequence). The CDR3 totals 16 residues. V was clipped by 0 bases and J by 3 bases; unmatched bases: 8. CDR3 region: CASSQDQETSFYEQYF. In DNA form, the CDR3 reads TGTGCCAGCAGCCAAGATCAAGAGACTAGCTTCTACGAGCAGTACTTC.

This clonotype occurred a few times. The chain uses TRBV20-1 and TRBJ2-3; 7 positions match TRBD2. Germline lookup yields CDR1 DFQATT and CDR2 SNEGSKA (reference sequence). There are 14 residues in the CDR3. Trimming removed 0 bases from V and 6 bases from J; junction bases left unmatched: 6. The CDR3 loop reads CSARDGEGIDTQYF. The CDR3 nucleotides are TGCAGTGCTAGAGATGGGGAGGGAATCGATACGCAGTATTTT.

The chain combines TRBV4-2 with TRBJ2-5; maybe TRBD2 (6 bases). Germline V gene data show CDR1 as LGHNA and CDR2 as YNFKEQ. V lost 2 bases to trimming and J lost 1 base, with 14 bases between them. This CDR3 has 16 residues. The CDR3 sequence: CASSQRFAGSQETQYF. CDR3 nucleotide sequence: TGTGCCAGCAGCCAACGATTCGCGGGGAGCCAAGAGACCCAGTACTTC.

This clonotype occurred many times. The chain employs TRBV10-3 and TRBJ1-1; TRBD1 aligns across 7 bases. V lost 6 bases to trimming and J lost 1 base; unmatched junction nucleotides: 5. Per the germline V gene, CDR1 is ENHRY and CDR2 is SYGVKD. The CDR3 covers 14 residues. CDR3 residues: CAIRTGTANTEAFF. The CDR3 nucleotides read TGTGCCATCAGAACCGGGACAGCGAACACTGAAGCTTTCTTT.

The chain links TRBV3-1 to TRBJ2-1; D perhaps matches TRBD1 (6 bases). V shed 2 bases and J shed 8 bases, with 13 bases lying between them. Germline CDR1 LGHDT, CDR2 YNNKEL (reference sequence). The CDR3 has 14 amino acids. In DNA, the CDR3 is TGTGCCAGCAGCCAACGTACAGGGATAGATGAGCAGTTCTTC. It specifies CASSQRTGIDEQFF.

This clonotype was observed many times. The J gene is TRBJ2-7, the V gene TRBV27, with 9 bases identical to TRBD2. The J segment lost 3 bases and the V segment lost 0 bases, leaving 3 bases of the junction unmatched. Germline CDR1 and CDR2: MNHEY and SMNVEV (reference sequence). This CDR3 is 15 amino acids long. CDR3 in DNA: TGTGCCAGCAGTTTATCCCTAGCGGGACTCTACGAGCAGTACTTC. Translated: CASSLSLAGLYEQYF.

V is TRBV18 and J is TRBJ2-4, with 9 bases matching TRBD2. CDR1 and CDR2 from the germline V gene are KGHSH and LQKENI. Germline trimming cut 3 bases from V and 8 bases from J; bases unmatched to any gene: 5. This CDR3 has 14 amino acids. CDR3 protein: CASSPSGRWDIQYF. The CDR3 DNA reads TGTGCCAGCTCACCTAGCGGGAGATGGGACATTCAGTACTTC.

The rearrangement uses TRBV12-3 or TRBV12-4 and TRBJ1-6; 7 positions match TRBD1. The V gene end was trimmed by 3 bases and the J gene end by 4 bases; junction bases not matched to a gene: 6. This CDR3 comprises 16 residues. The chain's CDR3 is CASSLGGDSYNSPLHF. In DNA, the CDR3 is TGTGCCAGCAGTTTGGGCGGGGACAGTTATAATTCACCCCTCCACTTT.

This clonotype was observed a handful of times. The chain joins TRBV5-1 to TRBJ1-4; TRBD1 aligns across 9 bases. The CDR3 extends over 15 amino acids. Germline V CDR1 and CDR2: SGHRS, YFSETQ. V lost 4 bases and J lost 8; bases outside the gene matches: 9. The CDR3 loop is CASSPRTGAGEKLFF. CDR3 in DNA: TGCGCCAGCAGCCCACGGACAGGGGCCGGAGAAAAACTGTTTTTT.

The J gene is TRBJ2-7, the V gene TRBV12-3 or TRBV12-4, with 8 positions matching TRBD1. Trimming removed 5 bases from V and 6 bases from J; junction bases left unmatched: 6. This CDR3 contains 13 residues. CDR3 sequence reads: CASSATGVSEQYF. The CDR3 nucleotides read TGTGCCAGCAGTGCGACAGGGGTGAGCGAGCAGTACTTC.

There are a few counts of this clonotype. The CDR3 region has the DNA TGTGCCAGCAGCGTAGGGACAGTAAATCAGCCCCAGCATTTT. This encodes CASSVGTVNQPQHF. This chain connects TRBV9 to TRBJ1-5; TRBD1 is a possible D gene (6 bases). This CDR3 comprises 14 residues. In germline, CDR1 is SGDLS, CDR2 YYNGEE. The V gene lost 0 bases and the J gene lost 4 bases, with 8 bases spanning the gap.

This clonotype was seen more than once but under ten times. This chain uses TRBV10-3 with TRBJ2-6, with D perhaps matching TRBD2 (7 bases). This CDR3 is 17 amino acids long. The germline CDR1 and CDR2 sequences are ENHRY and SYGVKD. The ends were cut back, 3 bases at V and 0 bases at J, with 12 bases in the middle. The CDR3 nucleotides read TGTGCCATCAGTGACGGGGGGCCAAGCTCTGGGGCCAACGTCCTGACTTTC. Translation: CAISDGGPSSGANVLTF.

The chain has TRBV6-2 or TRBV6-3 and TRBJ2-1, with 9 bases lining up with TRBD2. The CDR3 runs 18 residues. Germline lookup yields CDR1 MNHEY and CDR2 SVGEGT. The V segment lost 0 bases and the J segment 5 bases; nucleotides outside the gene matches: 11. Written as DNA, the CDR3 is TGTGCCAGCAGTTACTCGATTTATGACGGGACTAGCAACAATGAGCAGTTCTTC. As protein: CASSYSIYDGTSNNEQFF.

This clonotype has just a few counts. The chain employs TRBV4-2 and TRBJ2-1; TRBD2 matches at 7 bases. The CDR3 contains 15 residues. J lost 8 bases, V lost 1 base, and 8 bases had no gene match. From germline, CDR1 is LGHNA and CDR2 YNFKEQ. The CDR3 DNA reads TGTGCCAGCAGCCAAGTGGGGGGGAGCTATGATGAGCAGTTCTTC. It specifies CASSQVGGSYDEQFF.